This TCR beta chain was observed in a study of blood T cell repertoires in COVID-19. As for the study in general: From the United States, Italy and Spain came samples of acute and convalescent COVID-19. The cDNA or gDNA used as material had been derived from T cells, B-cell-depleted T cells, or PBMCs.

Clones were read by immunoSEQ multiplex PCR, and TCRdb kept only the in-frame ones, dropping some. Of roughly 130,000 clones detected, about four fifths appear once; the ten largest clones hold about 10%. The V and J ends lost 8 bases and 5 bases respectively, with 13 bases between them. Germline loops: CDR1 LNHDA, CDR2 SQIVND (reference sequence). The CDR3 has 13 amino acids. Either two negative PCRs, clearance, or symptom resolution qualified Cohort 3 donors as recovered. This clone was seen once. What was sequenced was PBMCs or T cells enriched from blood (not recorded which). The sequence was obtained from a man aged 50-59 years who had recovered from COVID-19. This chain joins TRBV19 and TRBJ1-5; D is ambiguous. The CDR3 reads CASAGDRDQPQHF. CDR3 coding DNA: TGTGCCAGTGCGGGTGATCGGGATCAGCCCCAGCATTTT.